A selection of T cell receptor beta chains follows, all from one sample in a study of blood T cell repertoires in COVID-19. The method was immunoSEQ multiplex PCR; TCRdb's version includes in-frame clones alone and lacks a portion of them. The table includes about 180,000 clones, around 85% detected once. The sample consisted of peripheral blood. These receptors were taken from a person aged 65-85 years with COVID-19, enrolled during active disease. CDR3s include the opening cysteine and the closing phenylalanine or tryptophan. D genes are given only for firm matches. Where a row states a size, it is once, few, many or the class of an expanded clone; other rows omit it.

j_call cdr3_length d_call clone_size v_call cdr3_aa cdr3_nt
TRBJ1-3 13 TRBD1 once TRBV3-1/TRBV3-2 CATGGSSGNTIYF TGTGCCACAGGGGGCTCGTCTGGAAACACCATATATTTT
TRBJ2-7 14 TRBD1 NA TRBV19 CASSTGTGFYEQYF TGTGCCAGTAGTACCGGGACAGGGTTCTACGAGCAGTACTTC
TRBJ2-3 13 TRBD2 NA TRBV7-8 CASSLPGTSAQYF TGTGCCAGCAGCTTACCGGGGACTAGCGCGCAGTATTTT
TRBJ1-5 15 NA NA TRBV6-2/TRBV6-3 CASSYGSSLEGPQHF TGTGCCAGCAGTTACGGGAGCTCCTTAGAGGGGCCCCAGCATTTT
TRBJ1-5 15 NA NA TRBV6-2/TRBV6-3 CASSPSTMGNQPQHF TGTGCCAGCAGTCCCTCTACCATGGGCAATCAGCCCCAGCATTTT
TRBJ2-1 12 NA NA TRBV5-4 CASIDARGEQFF TGTGCCAGCATAGACGCCAGGGGTGAGCAGTTCTTC
TRBJ1-2 14 NA NA TRBV28 CASSPQTGGPGYTF TGTGCCAGCAGTCCACAGACAGGTGGGCCAGGCTACACCTTC
TRBJ1-4 15 NA NA TRBV6-6 CASGLDRQGYEKLFF TGTGCCAGCGGACTGGACCGGCAAGGATATGAAAAACTGTTTTTT
TRBJ1-4 14 NA NA TRBV7-2 CASTSGLTNEKLFF TGTGCCAGCACCTCAGGTTTAACTAATGAAAAACTGTTTTTT
TRBJ2-7 13 TRBD1 once TRBV7-2 CASSPDRALEQYF TGTGCCAGCAGCCCCGACAGGGCCCTCGAGCAGTACTTC
TRBJ1-5 15 NA NA TRBV4-1 CASSQNSAGGQPQHF TGCGCCAGCAGCCAAAATAGCGCCGGGGGTCAGCCCCAGCATTTT
TRBJ1-1 14 TRBD1 NA TRBV5-4 CASSLENRGGKAFF TGTGCCAGCAGCCTAGAAAACAGGGGCGGAAAAGCTTTCTTT
TRBJ2-2 12 NA NA TRBV20-1 CSASHGTGELFF TGCAGTGCTAGTCACGGGACCGGGGAGCTGTTTTTT
TRBJ1-6 13 NA NA TRBV2 CASTGGENSPLHF TGTGCCAGCACGGGGGGAGAAAATTCACCCCTCCACTTT
TRBJ2-1 16 NA NA TRBV9 CASSVAGGASYNEQFF TGTGCCAGCAGCGTAGCAGGCGGGGCGTCCTACAATGAGCAGTTCTTC
TRBJ2-7 15 NA few TRBV5-6 CASSLLGGGSYEQYF TGTGCCAGCAGCTTGTTGGGAGGGGGCTCCTACGAGCAGTACTTC
TRBJ1-5 13 NA NA TRBV5-6 CASSLVGDQPQHF TGTGCCAGCAGCTTGGTGGGAGATCAGCCCCAGCATTTT
TRBJ1-4 15 NA NA TRBV2 CASREFLGRGEKLFF TGTGCCAGCAGGGAGTTTTTGGGGCGCGGTGAAAAACTGTTTTTT
TRBJ2-7 16 TRBD2 NA TRBV20-1 CSASVPGLAGGWEQYF TGCAGTGCTAGTGTCCCCGGGCTAGCGGGAGGGTGGGAGCAGTACTTC
TRBJ2-1 18 TRBD2 NA TRBV7-6 CASSLAISGSVAPNEQFF TGTGCCAGCAGCTTAGCTATTAGCGGGAGCGTCGCACCCAATGAGCAGTTCTTC
TRBJ1-4 16 NA NA TRBV19 CASSNLAGESNEKLFF TGTGCCAGTAGTAATTTAGCCGGGGAGTCTAATGAAAAACTGTTTTTT
TRBJ2-1 15 TRBD2 few TRBV15 CATSRDTSGSNEQFF TGTGCCACCAGCAGAGATACTAGCGGGAGCAATGAGCAGTTCTTC
TRBJ1-6 14 NA once TRBV9 CASSVAGGNSPLHF TGTGCCAGCAGCGTAGCGGGTGGGAATTCACCCCTCCACTTT
TRBJ2-1 13 TRBD1 NA TRBV7-2 CASSFDRGVEQFF TGTGCCAGCAGCTTTGACAGGGGAGTGGAGCAGTTCTTC
TRBJ1-2 14 NA NA TRBV19 CASSAGPVYYGYTF TGTGCCAGTAGTGCGGGCCCCGTCTACTATGGCTACACCTTC
TRBJ1-1 14 NA NA TRBV24-1 CATSDHRANTEAFF TGTGCCACCAGTGACCACAGGGCGAACACTGAAGCTTTCTTT
TRBJ2-1 17 TRBD1 NA TRBV7-2 CASSPRVLGGRRNEQFF TGTGCCAGCAGCCCAAGGGTCCTAGGGGGCCGGAGGAATGAGCAGTTCTTC